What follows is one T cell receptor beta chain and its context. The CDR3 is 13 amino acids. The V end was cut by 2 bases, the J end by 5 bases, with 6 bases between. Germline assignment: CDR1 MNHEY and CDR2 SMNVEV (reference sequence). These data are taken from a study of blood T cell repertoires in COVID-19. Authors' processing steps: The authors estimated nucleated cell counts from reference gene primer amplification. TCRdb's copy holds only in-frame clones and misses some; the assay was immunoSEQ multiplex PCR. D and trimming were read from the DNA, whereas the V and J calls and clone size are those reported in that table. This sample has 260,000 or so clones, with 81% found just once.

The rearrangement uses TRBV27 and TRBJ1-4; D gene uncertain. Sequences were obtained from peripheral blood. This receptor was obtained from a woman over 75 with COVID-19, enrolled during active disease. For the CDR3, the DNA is TGTGCCAGCAGTTTAGCCAGAAATGAAAAACTGTTTTTT. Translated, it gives CASSLARNEKLFF.